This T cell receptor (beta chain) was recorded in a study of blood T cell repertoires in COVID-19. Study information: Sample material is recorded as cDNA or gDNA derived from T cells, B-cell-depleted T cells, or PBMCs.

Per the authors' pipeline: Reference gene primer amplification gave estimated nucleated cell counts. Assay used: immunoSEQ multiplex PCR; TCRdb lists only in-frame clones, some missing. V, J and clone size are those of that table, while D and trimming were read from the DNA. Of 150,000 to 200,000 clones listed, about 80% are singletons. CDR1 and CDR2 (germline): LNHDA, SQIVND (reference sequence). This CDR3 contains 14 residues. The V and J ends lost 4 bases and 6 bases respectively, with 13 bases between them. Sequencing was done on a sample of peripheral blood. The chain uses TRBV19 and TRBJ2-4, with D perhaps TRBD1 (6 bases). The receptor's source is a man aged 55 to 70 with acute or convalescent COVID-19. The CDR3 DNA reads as TGTGCCAGTAGTACCAGGGGCGGAATAAACATTCAGTACTTC. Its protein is CASSTRGGINIQYF.